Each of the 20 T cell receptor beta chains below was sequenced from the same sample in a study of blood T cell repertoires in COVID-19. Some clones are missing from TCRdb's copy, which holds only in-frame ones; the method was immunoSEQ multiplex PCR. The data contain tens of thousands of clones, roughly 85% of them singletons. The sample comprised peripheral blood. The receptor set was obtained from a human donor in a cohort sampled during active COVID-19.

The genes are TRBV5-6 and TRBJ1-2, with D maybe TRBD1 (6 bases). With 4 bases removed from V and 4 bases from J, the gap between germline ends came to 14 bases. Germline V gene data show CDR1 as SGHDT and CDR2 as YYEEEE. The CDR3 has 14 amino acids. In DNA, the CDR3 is TGTGCCAGCAGCCTACCGGACAGCTTCTATGGCTACACCTTC. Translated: CASSLPDSFYGYTF.

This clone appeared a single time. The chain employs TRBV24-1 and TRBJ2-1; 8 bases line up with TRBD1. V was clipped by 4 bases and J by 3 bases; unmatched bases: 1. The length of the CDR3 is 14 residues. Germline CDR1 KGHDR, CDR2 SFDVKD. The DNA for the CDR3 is TGTGCCACCAGTGAAGGACAGGGCTACAATGAGCAGTTCTTC. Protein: CATSEGQGYNEQFF.

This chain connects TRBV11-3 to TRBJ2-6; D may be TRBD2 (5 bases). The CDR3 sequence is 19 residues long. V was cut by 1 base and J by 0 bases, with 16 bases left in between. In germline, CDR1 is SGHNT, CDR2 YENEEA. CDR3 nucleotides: TGTGCCAGCAGCTTAGTGGCGGGTTTTTTGGGCTCTGGGGCCAACGTCCTGACTTTC. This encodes CASSLVAGFLGSGANVLTF.

The chain's CDR3 is CASSRDRRRGETQYF. In DNA form, the CDR3 reads TGTGCCAGCAGCCGGGACAGGCGGCGGGGAGAGACCCAGTACTTC. The chain uses TRBV7-7 and TRBJ2-5; 8 positions agree with TRBD1. With 5 bases clipped from V and 4 bases from J, the junction kept 9 bases outside the gene matches. The CDR3 totals 15 residues. Germline loops: CDR1 SSHAT, CDR2 FNYEAQ (reference sequence).

CDR3 amino acids: CSVSQGAGNYGYTF. CDR3 DNA sequence: TGCAGCGTGTCACAGGGGGCCGGGAACTATGGCTACACCTTC. The chain links TRBV29-1 to TRBJ1-2, with TRBD1 matching over 9 bases. The CDR3 has 14 amino acids. Trimming removed 6 bases from V and 2 bases from J; junction bases left unmatched: 7. CDR1 SQVTM and CDR2 ANQGSEA come from the germline V gene.

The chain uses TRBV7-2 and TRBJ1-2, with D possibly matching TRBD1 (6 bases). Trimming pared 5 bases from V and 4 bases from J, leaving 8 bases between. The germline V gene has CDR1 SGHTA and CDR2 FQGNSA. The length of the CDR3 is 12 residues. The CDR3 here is CASSGQSYGYTF. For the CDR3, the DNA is TGTGCCAGCAGCGGACAGAGCTATGGCTACACCTTC.

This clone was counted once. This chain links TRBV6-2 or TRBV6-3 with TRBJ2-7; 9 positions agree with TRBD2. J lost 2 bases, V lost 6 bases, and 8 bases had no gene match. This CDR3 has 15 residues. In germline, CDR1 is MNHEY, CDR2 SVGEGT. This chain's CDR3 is CASSPGVAGAYEQYF. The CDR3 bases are TGTGCCAGCAGCCCCGGGGTAGCGGGGGCCTACGAGCAGTACTTC.

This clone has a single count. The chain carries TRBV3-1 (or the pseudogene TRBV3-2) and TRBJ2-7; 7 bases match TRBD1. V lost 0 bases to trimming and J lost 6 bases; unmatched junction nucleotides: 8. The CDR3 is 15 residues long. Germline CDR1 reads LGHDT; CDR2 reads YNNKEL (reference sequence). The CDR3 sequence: CASSQDMPGGCEQYF. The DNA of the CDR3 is TGTGCCAGCAGCCAAGATATGCCAGGGGGTTGCGAGCAGTACTTC.

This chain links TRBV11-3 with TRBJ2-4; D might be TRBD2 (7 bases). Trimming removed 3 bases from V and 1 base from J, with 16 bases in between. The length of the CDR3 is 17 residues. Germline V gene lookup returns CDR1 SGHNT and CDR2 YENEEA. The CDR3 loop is CASSFDKGGKAKNIQYF. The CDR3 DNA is TGTGCCAGCAGCTTTGATAAGGGGGGGAAGGCCAAAAACATTCAGTACTTC.

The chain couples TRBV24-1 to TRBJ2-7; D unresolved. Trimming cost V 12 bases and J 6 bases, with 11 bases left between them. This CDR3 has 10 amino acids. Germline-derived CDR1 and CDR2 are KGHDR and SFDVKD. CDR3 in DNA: TGTGCCCCAAGAGGAAGCGAGCAGTACTTC. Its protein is CAPRGSEQYF.

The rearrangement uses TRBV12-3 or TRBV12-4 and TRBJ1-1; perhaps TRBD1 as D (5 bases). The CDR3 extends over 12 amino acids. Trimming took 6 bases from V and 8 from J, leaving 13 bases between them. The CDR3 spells CASRETGYEAFF. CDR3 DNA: TGTGCCAGCAGGGAAACAGGTTACGAAGCTTTCTTT.

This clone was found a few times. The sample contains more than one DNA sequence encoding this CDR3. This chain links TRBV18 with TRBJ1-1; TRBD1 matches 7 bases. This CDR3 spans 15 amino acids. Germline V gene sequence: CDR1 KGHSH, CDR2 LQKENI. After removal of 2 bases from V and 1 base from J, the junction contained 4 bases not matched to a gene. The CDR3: CASSPSTGKNTEAFF. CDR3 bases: TGTGCCAGCTCACCATCGACAGGGAAGAACACTGAAGCTTTCTTT.

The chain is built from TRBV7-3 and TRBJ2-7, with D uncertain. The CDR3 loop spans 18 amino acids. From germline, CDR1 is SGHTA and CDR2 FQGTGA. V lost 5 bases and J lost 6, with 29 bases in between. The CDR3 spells CASSQYRRQGHPISEQYF. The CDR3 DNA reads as TGTGCCAGCAGCCAGTACCGCAGACAAGGCCATCCTATTTCCGAGCAGTACTTC.

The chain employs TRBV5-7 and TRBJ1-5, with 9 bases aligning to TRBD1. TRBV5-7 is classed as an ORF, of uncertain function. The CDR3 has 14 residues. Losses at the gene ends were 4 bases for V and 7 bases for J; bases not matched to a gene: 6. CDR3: CASSQGQGEQPQHF. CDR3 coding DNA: TGTGCCAGCAGCCAGGGACAGGGAGAACAGCCCCAGCATTTT.

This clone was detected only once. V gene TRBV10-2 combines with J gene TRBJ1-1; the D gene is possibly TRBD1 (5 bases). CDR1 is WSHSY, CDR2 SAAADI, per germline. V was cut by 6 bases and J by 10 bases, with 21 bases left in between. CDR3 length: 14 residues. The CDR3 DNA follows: TGCGCCAGCAGCCAGGGAAGGTCTCCAATCATAGCTTTCTTT. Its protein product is CASSQGRSPIIAFF.

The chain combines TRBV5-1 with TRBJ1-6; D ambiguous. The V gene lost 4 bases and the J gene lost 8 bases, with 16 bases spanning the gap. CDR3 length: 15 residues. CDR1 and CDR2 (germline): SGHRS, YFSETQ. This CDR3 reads CASSVEAPGHSPLHF. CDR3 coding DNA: TGCGCCAGCAGCGTCGAGGCTCCCGGCCATTCACCCCTCCACTTT.

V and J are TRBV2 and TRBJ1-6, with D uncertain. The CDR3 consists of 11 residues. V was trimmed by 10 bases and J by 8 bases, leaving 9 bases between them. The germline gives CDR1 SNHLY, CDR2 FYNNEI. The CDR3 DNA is TGTGCCACCCGGAGGGATTCACCCCTCCACTTT. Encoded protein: CATRRDSPLHF.

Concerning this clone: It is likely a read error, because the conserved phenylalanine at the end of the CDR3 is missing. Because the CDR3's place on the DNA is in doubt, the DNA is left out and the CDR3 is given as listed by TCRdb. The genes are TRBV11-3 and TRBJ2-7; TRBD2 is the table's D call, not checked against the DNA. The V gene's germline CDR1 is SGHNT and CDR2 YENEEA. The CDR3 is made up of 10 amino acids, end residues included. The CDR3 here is CASSPDRGLK.

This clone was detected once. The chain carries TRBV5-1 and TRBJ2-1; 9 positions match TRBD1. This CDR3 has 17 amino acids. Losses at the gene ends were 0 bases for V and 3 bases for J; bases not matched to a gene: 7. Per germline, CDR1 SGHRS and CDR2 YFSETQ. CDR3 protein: CASSLGTGTGFYNEQFF. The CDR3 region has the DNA TGCGCCAGCAGCTTGGGTACCGGGACAGGGTTCTACAATGAGCAGTTCTTC.

CDR3 nucleotide sequence: TGTGCCAGCATTTCAGGGTTTGGGACCTACGAGCAGTACTTC. Protein product: CASISGFGTYEQYF. This chain uses TRBV6-5 with TRBJ2-7; D possibly corresponds to TRBD1 (5 bases). V lost 7 bases and J 2 bases, leaving 15 bases between the germline ends. The CDR3 totals 14 residues. The germline gives CDR1 MNHEY, CDR2 SVGAGI.